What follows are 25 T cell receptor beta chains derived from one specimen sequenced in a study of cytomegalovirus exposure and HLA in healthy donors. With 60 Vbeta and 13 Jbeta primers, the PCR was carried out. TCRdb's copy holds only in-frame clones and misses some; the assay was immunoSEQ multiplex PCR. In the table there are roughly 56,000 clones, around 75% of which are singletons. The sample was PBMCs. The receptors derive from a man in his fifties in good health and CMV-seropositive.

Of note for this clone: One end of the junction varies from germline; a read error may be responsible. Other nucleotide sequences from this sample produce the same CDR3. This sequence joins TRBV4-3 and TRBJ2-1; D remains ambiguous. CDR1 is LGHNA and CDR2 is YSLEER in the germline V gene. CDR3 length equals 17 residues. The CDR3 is CATSQDLIVLIYNEQFF. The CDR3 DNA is TGCGCCACCAGCCAAGATCTGATCGTACTCATCTACAATGAGCAGTTCTTC.

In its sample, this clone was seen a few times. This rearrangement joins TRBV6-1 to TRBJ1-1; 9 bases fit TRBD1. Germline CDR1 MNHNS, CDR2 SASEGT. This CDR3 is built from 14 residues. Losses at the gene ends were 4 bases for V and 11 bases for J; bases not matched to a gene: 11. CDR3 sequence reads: CASSVPGTGKLAFF. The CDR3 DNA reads TGTGCCAGCAGTGTCCCCGGGACAGGGAAGTTGGCTTTCTTT.

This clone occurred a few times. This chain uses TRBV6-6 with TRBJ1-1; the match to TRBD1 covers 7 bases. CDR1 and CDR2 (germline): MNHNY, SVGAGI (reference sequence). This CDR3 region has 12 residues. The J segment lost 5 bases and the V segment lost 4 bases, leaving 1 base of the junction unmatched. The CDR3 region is CASSLDRTEAFF. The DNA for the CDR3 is TGTGCCAGCAGTTTGGACAGGACTGAAGCTTTCTTT.

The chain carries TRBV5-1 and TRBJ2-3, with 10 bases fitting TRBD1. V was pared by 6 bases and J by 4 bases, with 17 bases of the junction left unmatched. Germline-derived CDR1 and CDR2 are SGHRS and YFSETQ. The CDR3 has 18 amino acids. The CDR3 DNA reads TGCGCCAGCACTGGACAGGGGGTGATTGGAGCAAAACCAGATACGCAGTATTTT. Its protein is CASTGQGVIGAKPDTQYF.

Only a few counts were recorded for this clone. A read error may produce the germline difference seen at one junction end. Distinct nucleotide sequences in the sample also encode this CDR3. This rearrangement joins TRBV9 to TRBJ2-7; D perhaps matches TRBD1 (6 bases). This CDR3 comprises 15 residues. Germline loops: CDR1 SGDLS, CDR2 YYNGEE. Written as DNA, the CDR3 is TGTGCCAGCAGCTCGCAGGGGCCCAGCTCATACGCGCAGTACTTC. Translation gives CASSSQGPSSYAQYF.

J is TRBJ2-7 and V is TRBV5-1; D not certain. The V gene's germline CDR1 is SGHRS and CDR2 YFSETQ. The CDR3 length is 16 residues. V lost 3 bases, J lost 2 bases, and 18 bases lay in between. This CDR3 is CASSSAGRPSTYEQYF. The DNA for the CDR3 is TGCGCCAGCAGCTCGGCAGGCCGGCCCTCAACCTACGAGCAGTACTTC.

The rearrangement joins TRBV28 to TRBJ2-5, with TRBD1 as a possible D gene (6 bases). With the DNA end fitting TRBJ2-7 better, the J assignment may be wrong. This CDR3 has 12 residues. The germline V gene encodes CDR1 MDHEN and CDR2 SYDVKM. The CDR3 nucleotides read TGTGCCAGCAGCCGGACAGCCTACGAGCAGTACTTC. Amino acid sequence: CASSRTAYEQYF.

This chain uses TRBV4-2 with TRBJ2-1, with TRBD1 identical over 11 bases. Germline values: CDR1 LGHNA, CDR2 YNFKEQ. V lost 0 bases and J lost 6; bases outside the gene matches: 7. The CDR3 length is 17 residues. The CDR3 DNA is TGTGCCAGCAGCCAAGATTTACCGGGACAGGGGGGCAATGAGCAGTTCTTC. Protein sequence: CASSQDLPGQGGNEQFF.

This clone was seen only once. CDR3: CASSLTLAGRYNEQFF. In nucleotides, the CDR3 is TGTGCCAGCAGTCTAACTCTAGCGGGGCGTTACAATGAGCAGTTCTTC. V gene TRBV27 combines with J gene TRBJ2-1, with TRBD2 matching 9 bases. After removal of 5 bases from V and 4 bases from J, the junction contained 9 bases not matched to a gene. This CDR3 comprises 16 residues. Germline CDR1 is MNHEY and CDR2 is SMNVEV (reference sequence).

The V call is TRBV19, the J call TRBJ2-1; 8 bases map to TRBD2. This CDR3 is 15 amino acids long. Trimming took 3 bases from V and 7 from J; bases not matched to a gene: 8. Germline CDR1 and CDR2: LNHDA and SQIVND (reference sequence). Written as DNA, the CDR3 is TGTGCCAGTAGTATCCCAGCGGGAGTGAGGAATGAGCAGTTCTTC. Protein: CASSIPAGVRNEQFF. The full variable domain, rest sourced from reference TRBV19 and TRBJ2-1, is DGGITQSPKYLFRKEGQNVTLSCEQNLNHDAMYWYRQDPGQGLRLIYYSQIVNDFQKGDIAEGYSVSREKKESFPLTVTSAQKNPTAFYLCASSIPAGVRNEQFFGPGTRLTVL.

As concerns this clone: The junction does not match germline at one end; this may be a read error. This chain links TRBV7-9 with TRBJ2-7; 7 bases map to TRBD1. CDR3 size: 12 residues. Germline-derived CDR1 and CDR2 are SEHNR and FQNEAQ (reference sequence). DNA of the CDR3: TGTTCCAGTGAGACAGGGTCCTACGAGCAGTACTTC. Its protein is CSSETGSYEQYF.

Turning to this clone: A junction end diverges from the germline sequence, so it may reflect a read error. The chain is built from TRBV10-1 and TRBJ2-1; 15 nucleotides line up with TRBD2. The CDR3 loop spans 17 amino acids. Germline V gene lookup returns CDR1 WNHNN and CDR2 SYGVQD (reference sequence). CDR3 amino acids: CDSSEYGLAGGQNEQFF. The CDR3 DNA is TGCGACAGCAGTGAGTATGGACTAGCGGGAGGGCAGAATGAGCAGTTCTTC.

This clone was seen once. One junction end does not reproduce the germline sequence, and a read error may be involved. CDR3 nucleotides: TGTGCCGGCAGCTGGACAGGGAGCTCCTACAATGAGCAGTTCTTC. The encoded protein is CAGSWTGSSYNEQFF. V usage is TRBV7-3 and J usage is TRBJ2-1, with 8 positions matching TRBD1. Germline V gene data show CDR1 as SGHTA and CDR2 as FQGTGA. The CDR3 covers 15 residues.

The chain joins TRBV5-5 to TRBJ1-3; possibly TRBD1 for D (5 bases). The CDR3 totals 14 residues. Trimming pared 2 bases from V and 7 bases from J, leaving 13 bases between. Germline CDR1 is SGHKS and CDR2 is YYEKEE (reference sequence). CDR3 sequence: CASSFGGKGNTIYF. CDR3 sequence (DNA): TGTGCCAGCAGCTTTGGCGGGAAGGGGAACACCATATATTTT.

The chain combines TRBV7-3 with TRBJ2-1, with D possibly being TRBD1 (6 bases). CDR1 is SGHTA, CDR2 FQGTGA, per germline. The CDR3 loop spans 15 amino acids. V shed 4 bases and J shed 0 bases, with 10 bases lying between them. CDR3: CASSSRTASYNEQFF. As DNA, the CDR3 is TGTGCCAGCAGCTCTAGGACAGCCTCCTACAATGAGCAGTTCTTC.

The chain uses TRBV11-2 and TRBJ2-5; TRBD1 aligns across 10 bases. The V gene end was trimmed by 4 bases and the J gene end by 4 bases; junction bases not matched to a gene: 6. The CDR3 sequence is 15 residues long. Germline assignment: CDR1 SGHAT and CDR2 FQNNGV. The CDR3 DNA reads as TGTGCCAGCAGCTCGGGACAGGGGCGAGGAGAGACCCAGTACTTC. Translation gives CASSSGQGRGETQYF.

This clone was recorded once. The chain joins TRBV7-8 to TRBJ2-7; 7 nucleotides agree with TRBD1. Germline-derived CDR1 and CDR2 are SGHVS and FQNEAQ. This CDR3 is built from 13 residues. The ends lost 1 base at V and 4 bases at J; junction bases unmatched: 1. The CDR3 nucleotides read TGTGCCAGCAGCTTAGACAGGGGTTACGAGCAGTACTTC. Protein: CASSLDRGYEQYF.

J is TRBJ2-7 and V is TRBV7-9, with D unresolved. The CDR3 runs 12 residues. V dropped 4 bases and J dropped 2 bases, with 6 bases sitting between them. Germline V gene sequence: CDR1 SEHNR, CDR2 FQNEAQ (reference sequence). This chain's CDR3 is CASSSLPYEQYF. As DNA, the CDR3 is TGTGCCAGCAGCTCCCTTCCCTACGAGCAGTACTTC.

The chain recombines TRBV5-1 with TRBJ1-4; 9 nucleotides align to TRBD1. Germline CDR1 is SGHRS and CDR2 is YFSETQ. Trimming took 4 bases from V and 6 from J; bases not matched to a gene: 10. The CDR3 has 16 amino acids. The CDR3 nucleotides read TGCGCCAGCAGCGCCAAGACAGGGGGGCTTGATGAAAAACTGTTTTTT. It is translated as CASSAKTGGLDEKLFF.

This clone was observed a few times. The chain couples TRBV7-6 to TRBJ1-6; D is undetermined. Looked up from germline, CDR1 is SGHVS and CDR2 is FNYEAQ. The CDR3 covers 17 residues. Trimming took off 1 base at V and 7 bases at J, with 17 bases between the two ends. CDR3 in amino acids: CASSLVGPGMGNSPLHF. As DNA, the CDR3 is TGTGCCAGCAGCTTAGTAGGGCCGGGGATGGGGAATTCACCCCTCCACTTT.

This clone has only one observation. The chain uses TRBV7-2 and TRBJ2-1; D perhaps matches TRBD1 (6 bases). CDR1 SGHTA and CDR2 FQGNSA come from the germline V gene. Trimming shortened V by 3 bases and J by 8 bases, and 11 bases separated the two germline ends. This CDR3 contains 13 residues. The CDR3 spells CASSLGYRDEQFF. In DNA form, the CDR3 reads TGTGCCAGCAGCTTGGGTTACAGGGATGAGCAGTTCTTC.

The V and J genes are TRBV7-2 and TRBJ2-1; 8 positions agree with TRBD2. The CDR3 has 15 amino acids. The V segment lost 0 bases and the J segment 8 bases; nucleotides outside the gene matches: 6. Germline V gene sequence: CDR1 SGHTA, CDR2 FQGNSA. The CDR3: CASSLATRGGYEQFF. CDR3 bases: TGTGCCAGCAGCTTAGCGACTCGGGGGGGCTATGAGCAGTTCTTC. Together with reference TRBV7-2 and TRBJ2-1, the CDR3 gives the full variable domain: GAGVSQSPSNKVTEKGKDVELRCDPISGHTALYWYRQSLGQGLEFLIYFQGNSAPDKSGLPSDRFSAERTGGSVSTLTIQRTQQEDSAVYLCASSLATRGGYEQFFGPGTRLTVL.

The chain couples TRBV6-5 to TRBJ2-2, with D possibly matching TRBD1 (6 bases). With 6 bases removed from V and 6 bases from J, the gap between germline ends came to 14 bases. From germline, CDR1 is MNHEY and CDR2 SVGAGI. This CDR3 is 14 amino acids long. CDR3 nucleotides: TGTGCCAGCAGCGTAGGGGGACGTCCCGGGGAGCTGTTTTTT. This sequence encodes CASSVGGRPGELFF.

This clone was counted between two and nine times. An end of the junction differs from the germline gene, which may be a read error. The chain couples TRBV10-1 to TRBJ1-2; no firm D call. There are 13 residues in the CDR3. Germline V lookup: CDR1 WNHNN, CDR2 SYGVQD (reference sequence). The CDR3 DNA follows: TGCGCCAGAAGACCACCAGAGAACTATGCCTACAACTTC. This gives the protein CARRPPENYAYNF.

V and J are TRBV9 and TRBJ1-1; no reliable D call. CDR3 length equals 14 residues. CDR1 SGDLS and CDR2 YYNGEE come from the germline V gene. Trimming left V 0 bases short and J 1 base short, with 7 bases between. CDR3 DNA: TGTGCCAGCAGCGTAGTCAGTTCGAACACTGAAGCTTTCTTT. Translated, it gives CASSVVSSNTEAFF.